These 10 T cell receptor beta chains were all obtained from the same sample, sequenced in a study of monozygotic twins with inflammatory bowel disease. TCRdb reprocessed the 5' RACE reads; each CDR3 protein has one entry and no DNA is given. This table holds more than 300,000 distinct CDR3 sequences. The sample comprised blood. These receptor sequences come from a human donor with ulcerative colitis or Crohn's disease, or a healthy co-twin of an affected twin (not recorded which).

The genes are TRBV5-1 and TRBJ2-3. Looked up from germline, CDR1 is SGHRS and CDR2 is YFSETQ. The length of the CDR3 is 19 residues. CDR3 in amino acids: CASSLTRTSLTLGTDTQYF.

The CDR3 sequence is CASRYGGDNEQFF. The chain couples TRBV19 to TRBJ2-1; there is no DNA to check the TCRdb D call of TRBD1. This CDR3 comprises 13 residues. Looked up from germline, CDR1 is LNHDA and CDR2 is SQIVND (reference sequence).

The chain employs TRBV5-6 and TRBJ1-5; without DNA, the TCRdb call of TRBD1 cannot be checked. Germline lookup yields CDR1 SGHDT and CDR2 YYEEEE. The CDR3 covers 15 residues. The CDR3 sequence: CASSRLGQPDQPQHF. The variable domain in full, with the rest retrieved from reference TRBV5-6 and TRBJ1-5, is DAGVTQSPTHLIKTRGQQVTLRCSPKSGHDTVSWYQQALGQGPQFIFQYYEEEERQRGNFPDRFSGHQFPNYSSELNVNALLLGDSALYLCASSRLGQPDQPQHFGDGTRLSIL.

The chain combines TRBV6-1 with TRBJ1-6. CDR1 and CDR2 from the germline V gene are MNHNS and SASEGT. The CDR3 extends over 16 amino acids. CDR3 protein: CASSGGPSSYNSPLHF.

CDR3 region: CASSALTGFADEQYF. The chain carries TRBV9 and TRBJ2-7; TCRdb lists TRBD1, though no DNA is available to test this call. Germline V lookup: CDR1 SGDLS, CDR2 YYNGEE. The CDR3 contains 15 residues.

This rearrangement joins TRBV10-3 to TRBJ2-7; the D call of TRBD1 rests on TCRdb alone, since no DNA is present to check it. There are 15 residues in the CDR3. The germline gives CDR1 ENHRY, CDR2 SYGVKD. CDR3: CAISVETGAPLEQYF.

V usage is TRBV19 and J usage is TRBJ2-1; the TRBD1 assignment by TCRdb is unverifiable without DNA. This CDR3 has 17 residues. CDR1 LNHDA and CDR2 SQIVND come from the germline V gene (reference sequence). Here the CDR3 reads CAGSATHRGGPYNEQFF. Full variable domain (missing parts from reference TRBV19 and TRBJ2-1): DGGITQSPKYLFRKEGQNVTLSCEQNLNHDAMYWYRQDPGQGLRLIYYSQIVNDFQKGDIAEGYSVSREKKESFPLTVTSAQKNPTAFYLCAGSATHRGGPYNEQFFGPGTRLTVL.

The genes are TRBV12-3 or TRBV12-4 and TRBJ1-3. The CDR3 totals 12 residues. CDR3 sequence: CASRPDLNTIYF.

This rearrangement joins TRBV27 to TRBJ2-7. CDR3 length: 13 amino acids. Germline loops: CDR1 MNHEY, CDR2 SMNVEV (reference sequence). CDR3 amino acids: CASSSRLPYEQYF.

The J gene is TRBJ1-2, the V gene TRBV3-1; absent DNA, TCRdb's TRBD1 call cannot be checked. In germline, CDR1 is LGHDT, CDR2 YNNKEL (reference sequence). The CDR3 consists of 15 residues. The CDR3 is CASSQNPQGAAGYTF.